The clone carrying this TCR beta chain was seen at least ten times. Its antigen remains unknown. Germline V gene sequence: CDR1 SQVTM, CDR2 ANQGSEA. V was shortened by 5 bases and J by 2 bases, with 11 bases between the two germline ends. The CDR3 covers 13 residues. These data come from a study of post-analysis software for immune sequencing data. The TCR beta cDNA libraries carried unique molecular identifiers. TCRdb analysed the PCR reads with MiXCR anew, one entry per CDR3 protein. The repertoire includes about 460,000 distinct CDR3 sequences, under 55% of them detected once, and around an eighth sits in the top ten. Study observations and caveats: There was significantly lower normalized Chao1 diversity in multiple sclerosis patients than in controls. Five or six TRBV segments were significantly more frequent in patients than in controls. TRBV5-6, TRBV5-1 and TRBV20-1 were among these segments.

The chain couples TRBV29-1 to TRBJ2-3, with D uncertain. The TCR comes from a girl between 10 and 17 years old with multiple sclerosis. Input material: blood. The CDR3 nucleotides are TGCAGCGTTCATAGCAGATTCACAGATACGCAGTATTTT. This sequence encodes CSVHSRFTDTQYF.